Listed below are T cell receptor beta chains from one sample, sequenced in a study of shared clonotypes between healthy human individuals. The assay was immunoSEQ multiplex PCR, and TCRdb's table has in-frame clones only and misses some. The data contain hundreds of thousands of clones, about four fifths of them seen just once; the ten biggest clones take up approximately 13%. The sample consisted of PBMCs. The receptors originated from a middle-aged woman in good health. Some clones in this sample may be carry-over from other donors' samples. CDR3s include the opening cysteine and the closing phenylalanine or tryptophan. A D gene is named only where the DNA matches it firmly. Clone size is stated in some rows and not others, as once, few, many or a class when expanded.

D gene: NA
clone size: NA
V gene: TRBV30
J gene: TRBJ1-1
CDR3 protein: CAWSVQQNTEAFF
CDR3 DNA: TGTGCCTGGAGTGTACAACAGAACACTGAAGCTTTCTTT

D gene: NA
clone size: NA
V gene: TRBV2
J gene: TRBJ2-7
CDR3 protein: CASRVIGGIYEQYF
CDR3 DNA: TGTGCCAGCAGGGTGATAGGCGGGATCTACGAGCAGTACTTC

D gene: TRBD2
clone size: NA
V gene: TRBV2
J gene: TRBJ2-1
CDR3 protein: CASREREANEQFF
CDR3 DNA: TGTGCCAGCAGGGAGCGGGAGGCCAATGAGCAGTTCTTC

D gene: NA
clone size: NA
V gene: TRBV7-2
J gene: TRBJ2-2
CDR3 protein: CASRPGIANTGELFF
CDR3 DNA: TGTGCCAGCAGACCAGGGATAGCGAACACCGGGGAGCTGTTTTTT

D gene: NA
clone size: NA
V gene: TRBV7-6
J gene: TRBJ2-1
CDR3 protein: CASSLETPQYYNEQFF
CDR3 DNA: TGTGCCAGCAGCTTAGAAACACCCCAGTACTACAATGAGCAGTTCTTC

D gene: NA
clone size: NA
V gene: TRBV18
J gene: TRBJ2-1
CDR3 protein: CASSPEGWDEQFF
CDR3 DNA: TGTGCCAGCTCACCAGAAGGCTGGGATGAGCAGTTCTTC

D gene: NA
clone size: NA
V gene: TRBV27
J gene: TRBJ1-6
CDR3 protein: CASSLRNSPLHF
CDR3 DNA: TGTGCCAGCAGTTTAAGGAATTCACCCCTCCACTTT

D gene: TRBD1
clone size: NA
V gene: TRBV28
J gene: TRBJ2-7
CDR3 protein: CASSLVGRGYEQYF
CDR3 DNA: TGTGCCAGCAGTTTAGTCGGCAGGGGGTACGAGCAGTACTTC

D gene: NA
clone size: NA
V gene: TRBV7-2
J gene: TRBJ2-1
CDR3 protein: CASSSNSYNEQFF
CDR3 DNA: TGTGCCAGCAGCTCCAATTCTTACAATGAGCAGTTCTTC

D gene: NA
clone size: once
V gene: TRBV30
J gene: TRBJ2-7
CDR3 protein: CAWSYSSYEQYF
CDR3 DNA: TGTGCCTGGAGCTACAGCTCCTACGAGCAGTACTTC

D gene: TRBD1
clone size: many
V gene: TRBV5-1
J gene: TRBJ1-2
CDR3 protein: CASRNDREASTATF
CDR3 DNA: TGCGCCAGCAGGAATGACAGGGAAGCTTCCACTGCCACCTTC

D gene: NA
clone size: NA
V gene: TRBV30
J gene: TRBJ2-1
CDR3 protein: CAWSELGSSYNEQFF
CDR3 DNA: TGTGCCTGGAGTGAACTAGGCTCCAGTTACAATGAGCAGTTCTTC

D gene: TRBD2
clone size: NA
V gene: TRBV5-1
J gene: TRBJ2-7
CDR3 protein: CASSAAGTSRSYEQYF
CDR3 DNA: TGCGCCAGCAGCGCCGCCGGGACTAGTCGCTCCTACGAGCAGTACTTC

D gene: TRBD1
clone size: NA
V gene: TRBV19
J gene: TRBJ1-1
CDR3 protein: CAVFVRDRGGGNTEAFF
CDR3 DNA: TGTGCAGTATTTGTACGGGACAGGGGAGGGGGTAACACTGAAGCTTTCTTT

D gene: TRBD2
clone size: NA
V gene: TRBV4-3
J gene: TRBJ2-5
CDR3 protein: CASSLNSGSAETQYF
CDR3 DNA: TGCGCCAGCAGCCTCAATAGCGGGAGCGCAGAGACCCAGTACTTC

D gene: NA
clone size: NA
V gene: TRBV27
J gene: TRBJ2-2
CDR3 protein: CASSLSAGLYTGELFF
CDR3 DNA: TGTGCCAGCAGTTTATCGGCAGGGTTGTACACCGGGGAGCTGTTTTTT

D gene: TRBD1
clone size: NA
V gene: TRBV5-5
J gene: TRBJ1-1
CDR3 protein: CASSLRDRGLNTEAFF
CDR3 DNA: TGTGCCAGCAGCTTGAGGGACAGGGGATTGAACACTGAAGCTTTCTTT

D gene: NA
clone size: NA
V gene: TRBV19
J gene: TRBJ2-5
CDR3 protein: CASSIAGAPGTQYF
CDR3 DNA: TGTGCCAGTAGTATAGCGGGGGCTCCAGGGACCCAGTACTTC

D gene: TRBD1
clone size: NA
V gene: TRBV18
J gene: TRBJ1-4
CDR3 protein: CASSPDRGSEKLFF
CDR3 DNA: TGTGCCAGCTCACCGGACAGGGGAAGTGAAAAACTGTTTTTT

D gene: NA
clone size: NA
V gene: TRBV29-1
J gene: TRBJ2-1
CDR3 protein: CSVEAPTELNEQFF
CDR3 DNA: TGCAGCGTTGAAGCTCCGACAGAACTCAATGAGCAGTTCTTC

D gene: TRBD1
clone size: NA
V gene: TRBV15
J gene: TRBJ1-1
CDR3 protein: CATSTGDRGRTEAFF
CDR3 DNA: TGTGCCACCAGCACCGGCGACAGGGGGAGGACTGAAGCTTTCTTT

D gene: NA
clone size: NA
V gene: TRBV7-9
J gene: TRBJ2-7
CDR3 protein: CASSFQPGSEQYF
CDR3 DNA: TGTGCCAGCAGCTTCCAGCCGGGCTCGGAGCAGTACTTC